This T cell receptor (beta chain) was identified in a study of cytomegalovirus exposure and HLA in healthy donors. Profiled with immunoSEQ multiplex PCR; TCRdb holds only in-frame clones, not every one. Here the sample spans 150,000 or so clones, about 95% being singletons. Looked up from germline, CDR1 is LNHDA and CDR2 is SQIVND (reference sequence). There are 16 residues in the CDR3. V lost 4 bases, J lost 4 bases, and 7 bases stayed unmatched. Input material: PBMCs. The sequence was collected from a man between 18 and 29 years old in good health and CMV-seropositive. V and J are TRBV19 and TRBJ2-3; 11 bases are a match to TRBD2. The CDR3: CASSTGTSGSSDTQYF. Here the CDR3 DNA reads TGTGCCAGTAGTACGGGAACTAGCGGGAGTTCAGATACGCAGTATTTT. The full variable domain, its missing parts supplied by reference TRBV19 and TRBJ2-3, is DGGITQSPKYLFRKEGQNVTLSCEQNLNHDAMYWYRQDPGQGLRLIYYSQIVNDFQKGDIAEGYSVSREKKESFPLTVTSAQKNPTAFYLCASSTGTSGSSDTQYFGPGTRLTVL.